Below, 19 T cell receptor beta chains from the same sample are listed, as sequenced in a study of blood T cell repertoires in COVID-19. The protocol was immunoSEQ multiplex PCR, while the TCRdb copy is restricted to in-frame clones and leaves out a portion. Among approximately 480,000 clones listed, 89% were seen once. The sample comprised peripheral blood. These receptors came from a man aged 18 to 29 with COVID-19, enrolled during active disease.

J is TRBJ1-4 and V is TRBV5-1, with D tentatively TRBD1 (6 bases). Deletions cut 3 bases from V and 5 bases from J, with 17 bases between. From germline, CDR1 is SGHRS and CDR2 YFSETQ. CDR3 size: 16 residues. CDR3 sequence (DNA): TGCGCCAGCAGCTGGAGCTATGGGGGCAGGAATGAAAAACTGTTTTTT. Translated: CASSWSYGGRNEKLFF. Full variable domain (missing parts from reference TRBV5-1 and TRBJ1-4): KAGVTQTPRYLIKTRGQQVTLSCSPISGHRSVSWYQQTPGQGLQFLFEYFSETQRNKGNFPGRFSGRQFSNSRSEMNVSTLELGDSALYLCASSWSYGGRNEKLFFGSGTQLSVL.

The chain joins TRBV11-2 to TRBJ2-4; D is perhaps TRBD2 (5 bases). Germline CDR1 and CDR2: SGHAT and FQNNGV. CDR3 size: 17 residues. V was clipped by 0 bases and J by 8 bases, with 20 bases between them. The CDR3 reads CASSLDRGKPGMDIQYF. CDR3 bases: TGTGCCAGCAGCTTAGATCGGGGAAAACCTGGCATGGACATTCAGTACTTC.

V gene TRBV7-9 combines with J gene TRBJ2-3, with D maybe TRBD1 (5 bases). The CDR3 consists of 16 residues. The germline V gene has CDR1 SEHNR and CDR2 FQNEAQ (reference sequence). Deletions cut 5 bases from V and 5 bases from J, with 20 bases between. DNA for the CDR3: TGTGCCAGCAGCCCACCGTTCAGGGCTGCCCGAGATACGCAGTATTTT. This gives the protein CASSPPFRAARDTQYF.

The chain uses TRBV9 and TRBJ2-3; TRBD2 might be the D (6 bases). V lost 3 bases to trimming and J lost 6 bases, with 11 bases between them. This CDR3 is 13 amino acids long. Germline V CDR1 and CDR2: SGDLS, YYNGEE. CDR3 protein: CASSDGTLDTQYF. The CDR3 region has the DNA TGTGCCAGCAGCGACGGGACTCTCGATACGCAGTATTTT. Full variable domain (remainder filled in from reference TRBV9 and TRBJ2-3): DSGVTQTPKHLITATGQRVTLRCSPRSGDLSVYWYQQSLDQGLQFLIQYYNGEERAKGNILERFSAQQFPDLHSELNLSSLELGDSALYFCASSDGTLDTQYFGPGTRLTVL.

This rearrangement joins TRBV3-1 (or the pseudogene TRBV3-2) to TRBJ2-1; 7 bases line up with TRBD2. Germline loops: CDR1 LGHDT, CDR2 YNNKEL (reference sequence). This CDR3 contains 17 residues. The V gene end was trimmed by 1 base and the J gene end by 2 bases; junction bases not matched to a gene: 8. In DNA, the CDR3 is TGTGCCAGCAGCCAAGGCGGCGGGGGAGGGACCTACAATGAGCAGTTCTTC. It encodes CASSQGGGGGTYNEQFF.

The CDR3 DNA reads TGTGCCTGGAGCCGGGGGGCATACAATGAGCAGTTCTTC. This codes for CAWSRGAYNEQFF. The chain couples TRBV30 to TRBJ2-1; D perhaps matches TRBD2 (7 bases). The CDR3 covers 13 residues. V lost 3 bases and J 4 bases, leaving 10 bases between the germline ends. CDR1 and CDR2 from the germline V gene are GTSNPN and SVGIG (reference sequence).

This chain links TRBV11-2 with TRBJ2-7, with D possibly being TRBD2 (7 bases). Germline V lookup: CDR1 SGHAT, CDR2 FQNNGV. This CDR3 spans 16 amino acids. The V end was cut by 6 bases, the J end by 2 bases, with 20 bases between. The CDR3, as DNA: TGTGCCAGCAGTCAAATCGCGGGAGCAGGGGCCTACGAGCAGTACTTC. Its protein product is CASSQIAGAGAYEQYF. Full variable domain (remainder filled in from reference TRBV11-2 and TRBJ2-7): EAGVAQSPRYKIIEKRQSVAFWCNPISGHATLYWYQQILGQGPKLLIQFQNNGVVDDSQLPKDRFSAERLKGVDSTLKIQPAKLEDSAVYLCASSQIAGAGAYEQYFGPGTRLTVT.

A few counts support this clone. The V gene is TRBV21-1, the J gene TRBJ2-7; TRBD1, as called in the table, went unchecked against the DNA. TRBV21-1 corresponds to a pseudogene. The CDR3 runs to 15 residues. CDR3 region: CASSMTGDLSYEQYF. The CDR3 DNA reads as TGTGCCAGCAGCATGACAGGGGACCTCTCCTACGAGCAGTACTTC.

V usage is TRBV3-1 (or the pseudogene TRBV3-2) and J usage is TRBJ2-3; 14 nucleotides align to TRBD2. J was trimmed by 3 bases and V by 0 bases; bases with no gene match: 2. The CDR3 sequence is 17 residues long. Per the germline V gene, CDR1 is LGHDT and CDR2 is YNNKEL (reference sequence). The CDR3 DNA reads as TGTGCCAGCAGCCAAGAAAGACTAGCGGGAGGGACAGATACGCAGTATTTT. It encodes CASSQERLAGGTDTQYF.

The V gene is TRBV27, the J gene TRBJ2-7, with D maybe TRBD1 (6 bases). The germline V and J ends were trimmed by 5 bases and 3 bases, with 14 bases remaining between them. Per the germline V gene, CDR1 is MNHEY and CDR2 is SMNVEV (reference sequence). The length of the CDR3 is 14 residues. Here the CDR3 reads CASSHRVRLYEQYF. Written as DNA, the CDR3 is TGTGCCAGCAGTCACAGGGTAAGGCTCTACGAGCAGTACTTC.

The CDR3 reads CASRGSGSSNEQFF. For the CDR3, the DNA is TGCGCCAGCAGGGGGAGCGGCTCTAGCAATGAGCAGTTCTTC. The chain joins TRBV5-1 to TRBJ2-1, with a tentative D call TRBD2 (5 bases). V was cut by 5 bases and J by 6 bases, with 15 bases left in between. Per the germline V gene, CDR1 is SGHRS and CDR2 is YFSETQ. The CDR3 spans 14 residues.

The chain has TRBV30 and TRBJ2-7; 8 bases line up with TRBD1. The CDR3 length is 13 residues. Germline values: CDR1 GTSNPN, CDR2 SVGIG (reference sequence). The V and J ends lost 6 bases and 4 bases, in that order; junction bases with no gene match: 8. Written as DNA, the CDR3 is TGTGCCTGCTCCGGGACAGGTGCTTACGAGCAGTACTTC. Translated, it gives CACSGTGAYEQYF.

The chain uses TRBV7-6 and TRBJ2-3, with 7 bases lining up with TRBD2. This CDR3 spans 17 amino acids. With 0 bases clipped from V and 0 bases from J, the junction kept 6 bases outside the gene matches. CDR1 and CDR2 from the germline V gene are SGHVS and FNYEAQ. CDR3 DNA sequence: TGTGCCAGCAGCTTAGCCCCCAGCGGGGCTAGCACAGATACGCAGTATTTT. As protein: CASSLAPSGASTDTQYF. Variable domain in full (rest from reference TRBV7-6 and TRBJ2-3): GAGVSQSPRYKVTKRGQDVALRCDPISGHVSLYWYRQALGQGPEFLTYFNYEAQQDKSGLPNDRFSAERPEGSISTLTIQRTEQRDSAMYRCASSLAPSGASTDTQYFGPGTRLTVL.

This clone was seen only once. The V and J genes are TRBV18 and TRBJ2-7; D not certain. The germline V gene encodes CDR1 KGHSH and CDR2 LQKENI. CDR3 size: 14 residues. Trimming stripped 0 bases from V and 2 bases from J, with 8 bases between. CDR3 sequence reads: CASSPPYPPYEQYF. CDR3 nucleotides: TGTGCCAGCTCACCACCCTACCCACCCTACGAGCAGTACTTC.

The chain combines TRBV5-1 with TRBJ2-1, with 10 nucleotides matching TRBD2. Per the germline V gene, CDR1 is SGHRS and CDR2 is YFSETQ. This CDR3 comprises 16 residues. The V gene end was trimmed by 4 bases and the J gene end by 1 base; junction bases not matched to a gene: 5. The CDR3, as DNA: TGCGCCAGCAGCCAGATAGCGGGGGGTTCCTACAATGAGCAGTTCTTC. Translation: CASSQIAGGSYNEQFF.

This chain links TRBV27 with TRBJ1-2; tentative D call: TRBD1 (5 bases). This CDR3 is built from 15 residues. Trimming stripped 4 bases from V and 6 bases from J, with 18 bases between. Germline V gene sequence: CDR1 MNHEY, CDR2 SMNVEV (reference sequence). The CDR3: CASSSLGGRTNGYTF. In nucleotides, the CDR3 is TGTGCCAGCAGTTCGCTCGGGGGGAGAACCAATGGCTACACCTTC.

The chain is built from TRBV28 and TRBJ1-2; TRBD1 is a possible D gene (6 bases). V was trimmed by 6 bases and J by 4 bases, leaving 18 bases between them. The V gene's germline CDR1 is MDHEN and CDR2 SYDVKM. The CDR3 runs to 15 residues. In DNA form, the CDR3 reads TGTGCCAGCAGAACTTCGACAGGTGGTGGCTATGGCTACACCTTC. Encoded protein: CASRTSTGGGYGYTF.

The rearrangement uses TRBV30 and TRBJ2-3, with TRBD2 identical over 11 bases. The J segment lost 1 base and the V segment lost 5 bases, leaving 8 bases of the junction unmatched. From germline, CDR1 is GTSNPN and CDR2 SVGIG (reference sequence). CDR3 size: 16 residues. The CDR3 loop is CAWHSGLAGRTDTQYF. The DNA of the CDR3 is TGTGCCTGGCACTCCGGACTAGCGGGCCGCACAGATACGCAGTATTTT.

The chain joins TRBV27 to TRBJ1-1, with D possibly TRBD1 on 6 matching bases. V was pared by 6 bases and J by 6 bases, with 14 bases between. Germline assignment: CDR1 MNHEY and CDR2 SMNVEV (reference sequence). This CDR3 region has 13 residues. The CDR3 loop is CASRGTGRAEAFF. The DNA for the CDR3 is TGTGCCAGCAGGGGCACAGGGAGGGCTGAAGCTTTCTTT.